These T cell receptor beta chains were read from a single sample in a study of beta chain features in type 1 diabetes. TCRdb keeps only in-frame clones here, not all; method: immunoSEQ multiplex PCR. The sample includes around 330,000 clones, approximately 11% of them seen just once. The sequencing sample was made of naive CD4+ T cells from blood. The receptors come from a young woman in good health. Both conserved end residues are part of each CDR3. Where a row states a size, it is once, few, many or the class of an expanded clone; other rows omit it.

abundance	v_gene	j_gene	CDR3aa
few	TRBV7-2	TRBJ1-5	CASSSGTLNQPQHF
few	TRBV5-6	TRBJ2-3	CASSSLPNRGVVDTQYF
.	TRBV27	TRBJ2-3	CASSPGLAGYTQYF
.	TRBV29-1	TRBJ1-1	CSVVGQPGTEAFF
.	TRBV4-2	TRBJ1-1	CASSQATGAMNTEAFF
.	TRBV2	TRBJ2-4	CASSEALLAAAKNIQYF
.	TRBV5-1	TRBJ2-3	CASGTQRGQADTDTQYF
.	TRBV7-2	TRBJ1-4	CASSLGREYEKLFF
few	TRBV6-5	TRBJ1-2	CASSYRGKGYTF
.	TRBV4-2	TRBJ1-2	CASSRPMGQDGYTF
.	TRBV5-1	TRBJ2-7	CASSFTGLEEQYF
.	TRBV18	TRBJ2-7	CASSPRDSTYEQYF
.	TRBV2	TRBJ2-7	CASSPDTKGSYEQYF
few	TRBV9	TRBJ2-7	CASHRSGLYEQYF
few	TRBV19	TRBJ2-1	CASSMTLPEDEQFF
few	TRBV5-4	TRBJ2-1	CASSLVAGGYNEQFF
.	TRBV7-2	TRBJ2-7	CASSARDRAYEQYF
few	TRBV15	TRBJ2-5	CATSRRGAVRETQYF
.	TRBV9	TRBJ1-1	CASSVLPTRGNTAEAFF
.	TRBV4-3	TRBJ1-2	CASSQGRGGRNYGYTF
.	TRBV10-3	TRBJ1-5	CAISQTGDQPQHF
.	TRBV18	TRBJ1-1	CASSPLPTGDRTEAFF
.	TRBV30	TRBJ1-1	CAWSRTGTEAFF
.	TRBV6-5	TRBJ1-1	CASSWGQGGTEAFF
.	TRBV5-1	TRBJ2-7	CASSGLAGFNEQYF
few	TRBV30	TRBJ1-2	CAWSLTPNYGYTF
few	TRBV15	TRBJ2-7	CATSRDLDRGFSEQYF
.	TRBV7-2	TRBJ1-2	CASSYTGDRGYTF
few	TRBV4-3	TRBJ2-2	CASSQADRAGELFF
few	TRBV18	TRBJ1-1	CASSLGQANTEAFF
few	TRBV15	TRBJ2-1	CATSRDTGGGLNNEQFF
few	TRBV4-2	TRBJ2-3	CASSQEAAGGWADTQYF
.	TRBV27	TRBJ2-3	CASPFLAVRSDTQYF
few	TRBV7-2	TRBJ2-2	CASSLGQPTGELFF
.	TRBV4-2	TRBJ2-5	CASSQPPGETQYF
.	TRBV23-1	TRBJ1-3	CASSQLGQGAGNTIYF
few	TRBV4-3	TRBJ2-7	CASSQTVFTYEQYF
few	TRBV9	TRBJ1-2	CASSAGGRGTNYGYTF
.	TRBV28	TRBJ2-3	CASSLFAGTSGMKNTQYF
few	TRBV28	TRBJ1-2	CASSSIRNYGYTF
.	TRBV28	TRBJ2-1	CASSFGRRYNEQFF
few	TRBV7-9	TRBJ2-7	CASRPPGTNYEQYF
few	TRBV18	TRBJ2-3	CASSRPGTDTQYF
few	TRBV7-2	TRBJ2-5	CASSLGTGEETQYF
.	TRBV4-3	TRBJ2-3	CASSPQGARGDTQYF
.	TRBV7-3	TRBJ1-1	CASSFGQANTEAFF
few	TRBV30	TRBJ1-1	CAWSFSTEAFF
few	TRBV27	TRBJ1-1	CASRKGNRGTEAFF
.	TRBV7-2	TRBJ2-5	CASSRGISRAQETQYF